These 12 T cell receptor beta chains share one sample of origin, sequenced in a study of vaccination effects on CD4 cells after COVID-19 (dated by TCRdb to 2022 to 2024). For these TCRs, the target antigens are not known. The library was prepared using the immunoSEQ multiplex PCR assay. Imported from immuneACCESS, the table was reduced by TCRdb to in-frame sequences with V and J called. These copies leave out some clones; in studies compared against another copy, an unresolved V gene accounts for under half, and the cause of the remainder is not known. The sample table contains around 25,000 clones; only one count was recorded for about three quarters of them. The ten largest clones add up to roughly 19% of the sample. In the ViraFEST assay, PBMC were stimulated with viral peptide pools, and antigen-specific CD4+ T cell clonotypes were then identified by expansion using TCR sequencing. After about 10 days of culture, CD4+ T cells were isolated with the EasySep CD4+ T cell isolation kit. PCR-confirmed SARS-CoV-2 infection had occurred in convalescent patients between March and December 2020, before the Alpha, Beta and Delta variants emerged in the United States.

This specimen was CD4+ T cells from PBMCs cultured with HCoV-NL63 spike peptides, taken before COVID-19 vaccination. The sample's cell subset or site label, in plain terms: HCoV-NL63 spike overlapping peptide pool stimulation. These receptors all come from a human donor who had a prior SARS-CoV-2 infection.

This chain connects TRBV5-1 to TRBJ1-4; D is unresolved. Trimming removed 6 bases from V and 8 bases from J, with 23 bases in between. The CDR3 runs to 16 residues. The germline CDR1 and CDR2 sequences are SGHRS and YFSETQ. The CDR3 DNA reads TGCGCCAGCAACCGGGTCGGACCATCAGAGGGAGAAAAACTGTTTTTT. Translating gives CASNRVGPSEGEKLFF.

V usage is TRBV10-3 and J usage is TRBJ2-3; 12 bases map to TRBD2. The CDR3 is 19 amino acids. CDR1 is ENHRY and CDR2 is SYGVKD in the germline V gene. J was trimmed by 3 bases and V by 0 bases; bases with no gene match: 10. CDR3 amino acids: CAISESWASGRARTDTQYF. The CDR3, as DNA: TGTGCCATCAGTGAGTCATGGGCTAGCGGGAGGGCCAGAACAGATACGCAGTATTTT.

V and J are TRBV12-3 or TRBV12-4 and TRBJ1-5; D gene ambiguous. This CDR3 has 13 residues. Trimming pared 9 bases from V and 9 bases from J, leaving 18 bases between. The CDR3 reads CASGYYHNWPQHF. DNA of the CDR3: TGTGCCAGTGGGTACTACCACAATTGGCCCCAGCATTTT.

The genes are TRBV6-5 and TRBJ2-5, with TRBD2 as a possible D gene (6 bases). Germline V gene sequence: CDR1 MNHEY, CDR2 SVGAGI. The V and J ends lost 6 bases and 5 bases respectively, with 13 bases between them. There are 13 residues in the CDR3. The CDR3 sequence: CASSREPPETQYF. DNA of the CDR3: TGTGCCAGCAGCCGGGAGCCCCCCGAGACCCAGTACTTC.

The CDR3 sequence is CASSLGLAGVEDTQYF. CDR3 in DNA: TGCGCCAGCAGCTTGGGACTAGCGGGGGTTGAAGATACGCAGTATTTT. This chain connects TRBV5-1 to TRBJ2-3, with 12 bases that match TRBD2. Germline-derived CDR1 and CDR2 are SGHRS and YFSETQ. There are 16 residues in the CDR3. V lost 0 bases and J lost 5; bases outside the gene matches: 4.

The chain recombines TRBV5-4 with TRBJ1-2; a possible D gene is TRBD1 (5 bases). Trimming cost V 3 bases and J 2 bases, with 14 bases left between them. Looked up from germline, CDR1 is SGHNT and CDR2 is YYREEE (reference sequence). This CDR3 is 15 amino acids long. The CDR3 DNA sequence: TGTGCCAGCAGCTACAACGCCGACAGAAACTATGGCTACACCTTC. Translated, it gives CASSYNADRNYGYTF. Combining the CDR3 with reference TRBV5-4 and TRBJ1-2 gives the whole variable domain ETGVTQSPTHLIKTRGQQVTLRCSSQSGHNTVSWYQQALGQGPQFIFQYYREEENGRGNFPPRFSGLQFPNYSSELNVNALELDDSALYLCASSYNADRNYGYTFGSGTRLTVV.

The chain is built from TRBV5-1 and TRBJ2-1; 9 positions match TRBD2. This CDR3 contains 15 residues. V trimming: 0 bases; J trimming: 4 bases; junction bases outside the gene matches: 2. Germline CDR1 and CDR2: SGHRS and YFSETQ. The CDR3 DNA is TGCGCCAGCAGCTTGGCAGCGGGGGGTTACAATGAGCAGTTCTTC. It encodes CASSLAAGGYNEQFF.

The J gene is TRBJ2-3, the V gene TRBV5-1, with TRBD1 as a possible D gene (5 bases). From germline, CDR1 is SGHRS and CDR2 YFSETQ. V lost 6 bases and J lost 6, with 20 bases in between. The CDR3 is 15 amino acids. CDR3: CASTLDSYSLDTQYF. In DNA form, the CDR3 reads TGCGCCAGCACCTTAGACAGTTATTCCCTCGATACGCAGTATTTT. The whole variable domain, remainder taken from reference TRBV5-1 and TRBJ2-3, is KAGVTQTPRYLIKTRGQQVTLSCSPISGHRSVSWYQQTPGQGLQFLFEYFSETQRNKGNFPGRFSGRQFSNSRSEMNVSTLELGDSALYLCASTLDSYSLDTQYFGPGTRLTVL.

V is TRBV7-2 and J is TRBJ2-7; perhaps TRBD2 as D (6 bases). V lost 5 bases, J lost 5 bases, and 10 bases lay in between. Looked up from germline, CDR1 is SGHTA and CDR2 is FQGNSA. This CDR3 is 12 amino acids long. DNA for the CDR3: TGTGCCAGCAGCCGTTGGGAGGACGAGCAGTACTTC. Its protein product is CASSRWEDEQYF.

V gene TRBV10-3 combines with J gene TRBJ1-5, with D hard to call. Germline V gene sequence: CDR1 ENHRY, CDR2 SYGVKD. There are 15 residues in the CDR3. Trimming left V 2 bases short and J 2 bases short, with 10 bases between. CDR3 sequence: CAISEDGDGNQPQHF. DNA of the CDR3: TGTGCCATCAGTGAGGACGGGGATGGCAATCAGCCCCAGCATTTT.

Only one count was recorded for this clone. The V and J genes are TRBV3-1 (or the pseudogene TRBV3-2) and TRBJ1-6; D might be TRBD1 (5 bases). This CDR3 region has 18 residues. The germline CDR1 and CDR2 sequences are LGHDT and YNNKEL (reference sequence). Trimming pared 4 bases from V and 5 bases from J, leaving 21 bases between. CDR3 protein: CASSPGPGNLLHNSPLHF. The CDR3 coding sequence is TGTGCCAGCAGCCCGGGGCCAGGGAATCTCCTACATAATTCACCCCTCCACTTT.

V gene TRBV27 combines with J gene TRBJ2-5; the D is unclear. The V gene lost 2 bases and the J gene lost 1 base, with 8 bases spanning the gap. CDR1 MNHEY and CDR2 SMNVEV come from the germline V gene (reference sequence). The CDR3 runs to 14 residues. As DNA, the CDR3 is TGTGCCAGCAGTTTAAAATCCAGCCAAGAGACCCAGTACTTC. Translated, it gives CASSLKSSQETQYF.